The 19 T cell receptor beta chains reported below all come from one sample, sequenced in a study of Ad26.COV2.S vaccination and SARS-CoV-2 variants. As to treatment: some 20 received Ad26.COV2.S at low or high dose, single or two shots; five or six received placebo; per-sample allocation not given. Vaccine and placebo recipients were sampled on day 63 after the first injection. TCRdb keeps only in-frame clones here, not all; method: immunoSEQ multiplex PCR. The sample shows about 400,000 clones, roughly 80% of them seen only once. Sequenced here: peripheral blood, sampled in a trial of Ad26.COV2.S vaccine versus placebo. The origin of the receptors is a person aged 18-60 years who received the Ad26.COV2.S COVID-19 vaccine or a placebo.

This clone was counted only a few times. This rearrangement joins TRBV7-9 to TRBJ1-6, with 8 bases identical to TRBD1. This CDR3 contains 14 residues. V lost 2 bases to trimming and J lost 9 bases; unmatched junction nucleotides: 3. CDR1 SEHNR and CDR2 FQNEAQ come from the germline V gene (reference sequence). The chain's CDR3 is CASSLQGATSPLHF. In nucleotides, the CDR3 is TGTGCCAGCAGCTTACAGGGGGCGACTTCACCCCTCCACTTT.

The genes are TRBV11-3 and TRBJ1-1; 7 nucleotides line up with TRBD1. With 4 bases clipped from V and 6 bases from J, the junction kept 14 bases outside the gene matches. The CDR3 spans 16 residues. Per the germline V gene, CDR1 is SGHNT and CDR2 is YENEEA. The CDR3, as DNA: TGTGCCAGCAGCTCGAGGCAACAGGGGTATGGCGCTGAAGCTTTCTTT. Protein product: CASSSRQQGYGAEAFF.

This clone was seen only once. CDR3 in amino acids: CASSQSPTRTYNSPLHF. DNA for the CDR3: TGTGCCAGCAGCCAAAGCCCAACACGGACCTATAATTCACCCCTCCACTTT. The chain links TRBV7-6 to TRBJ1-6; no reliable D call. The V gene's germline CDR1 is SGHVS and CDR2 FNYEAQ. This CDR3 is 17 amino acids long. Trimming cost V 5 bases and J 2 bases, with 16 bases left between them.

The chain has TRBV7-9 and TRBJ1-1; D unresolved. The CDR3 length is 15 residues. Germline V gene sequence: CDR1 SEHNR, CDR2 FQNEAQ (reference sequence). V lost 3 bases, J lost 8 bases, and 19 bases lay in between. For the CDR3, the DNA is TGTGCCAGCAGCTTTGGGGAATACCCATCGTCAGAAGCTTTCTTT. Its translation is CASSFGEYPSSEAFF.

The V gene is TRBV19, the J gene TRBJ1-2; D is unclear. Germline-derived CDR1 and CDR2 are LNHDA and SQIVND (reference sequence). Between the trimmed V and J ends, which lost 5 bases and 4 bases, there was a span of 17 bases. The CDR3 runs 15 residues. CDR3 loop: CASSVEGRGLYGYTF. CDR3 DNA sequence: TGTGCCAGTAGTGTTGAAGGACGGGGTCTCTATGGCTACACCTTC. The full variable domain, in which reference TRBV19 and TRBJ1-2 provide the parts outside the CDR3, is DGGITQSPKYLFRKEGQNVTLSCEQNLNHDAMYWYRQDPGQGLRLIYYSQIVNDFQKGDIAEGYSVSREKKESFPLTVTSAQKNPTAFYLCASSVEGRGLYGYTFGSGTRLTVV.

The chain joins TRBV11-2 to TRBJ2-7; the D is unclear. The germline V gene encodes CDR1 SGHAT and CDR2 FQNNGV. CDR3 length: 12 amino acids. The V end lost 4 bases, the J end lost 7 bases, and 11 bases lay between the germline ends. The CDR3 nucleotides read TGTGCCAGCAGCTACCGGGTGGGAGAGCAGTACTTC. This encodes CASSYRVGEQYF.

The rearrangement links TRBV7-9 to TRBJ1-3, with TRBD1 as a possible D gene (5 bases). In germline, CDR1 is SEHNR, CDR2 FQNEAQ (reference sequence). The CDR3 spans 17 residues. Between the trimmed V and J ends, which lost 6 bases and 0 bases, there was a span of 18 bases. The CDR3 DNA is TGTGCCAGCAGTCAATCCCGAGCCGGGGCCTCTGGAAACACCATATATTTT. This translates into CASSQSRAGASGNTIYF.

The chain has TRBV2 and TRBJ2-3; D possibly matches TRBD1 or TRBD2 (5 bases each). Trimming pared 5 bases from V and 2 bases from J, leaving 8 bases between. Germline lookup yields CDR1 SNHLY and CDR2 FYNNEI. There are 13 residues in the CDR3. The CDR3 loop reads CASSPGTTDTQYF. The CDR3 bases are TGTGCCAGCAGTCCAGGGACCACAGATACGCAGTATTTT. Supplemented by reference TRBV2 and TRBJ2-3, the full variable domain reads EPEVTQTPSHQVTQMGQEVILRCVPISNHLYFYWYRQILGQKVEFLVSFYNNEISEKSEIFDDQFSVERPDGSNFTLKIRSTKLEDSAMYFCASSPGTTDTQYFGPGTRLTVL.

J is TRBJ2-7 and V is TRBV23-1; D is perhaps TRBD1 or TRBD2 (5 bases each). TRBV23-1 counts as an open reading frame of uncertain function. Trimming took 9 bases from V and 0 from J, leaving 12 bases between them. There are 13 residues in the CDR3. For the CDR3, the DNA is TGCGCCAGGCCGGGACCGAGCTCCTACGAGCAGTACTTC. Translated, it gives CARPGPSSYEQYF.

The V and J genes are TRBV27 and TRBJ1-3, with TRBD1 matching 7 bases. There are 16 residues in the CDR3. V shed 6 bases and J 0 bases; nucleotides not matched to a gene: 8. Germline V lookup: CDR1 MNHEY, CDR2 SMNVEV (reference sequence). The CDR3 spells CASSPRGYRSGNTIYF. The CDR3 DNA reads as TGTGCCAGCAGCCCCAGGGGGTATCGCTCTGGAAACACCATATATTTT.

On this clone: This may arise from a read error, as a much more abundant clone is one base away. The chain has TRBV6-6 and TRBJ1-1; D unclear. Trimming left V 7 bases short and J 3 bases short, with 6 bases between. Germline-derived CDR1 and CDR2 are MNHNY and SVGAGI (reference sequence). There are 11 residues in the CDR3. The CDR3 loop reads CASTQDTEAFF. CDR3 sequence (DNA): TGTGCCAGCACCCAGGACACTGAAGCTTTCTTT.

V is TRBV28 and J is TRBJ2-3; 9 positions match TRBD2. The CDR3 runs to 17 residues. V shed 2 bases, J shed 3 bases, and the junction held 9 bases outside the gene matches. Germline CDR1 is MDHEN and CDR2 is SYDVKM. This CDR3 reads CASSLIGTSRRTDTQYF. The CDR3 region has the DNA TGTGCCAGCAGTTTAATAGGGACTAGCAGAAGGACAGATACGCAGTATTTT.

This rearrangement joins TRBV5-1 to TRBJ2-7; 10 bases are a match to TRBD2. This CDR3 is built from 15 residues. V gave up 0 bases and J gave up 2 bases; unmatched junction bases: 2. Looked up from germline, CDR1 is SGHRS and CDR2 is YFSETQ. CDR3 amino acids: CASSLELAGTYEQYF. CDR3 in DNA: TGCGCCAGCAGCTTGGAACTAGCGGGGACCTACGAGCAGTACTTC.

The chain is built from TRBV5-4 and TRBJ1-2, with D possibly being TRBD1 (5 bases). Germline CDR1 and CDR2: SGHNT and YYREEE (reference sequence). The CDR3 runs 14 residues. Deletions cut 2 bases from V and 2 bases from J, with 10 bases between. The DNA for the CDR3 is TGTGCCAGCAGCTTAGAACAGGTGAACTATGGCTACACCTTC. Its protein product is CASSLEQVNYGYTF.

The chain employs TRBV30 and TRBJ2-7; 13 bases are a match to TRBD2. The CDR3 consists of 14 residues. Trimming removed 3 bases from V and 4 bases from J; junction bases left unmatched: 3. Per the germline V gene, CDR1 is GTSNPN and CDR2 is SVGIG (reference sequence). The CDR3 DNA is TGTGCCTGGAGGAGACTAGCGGGGGGTTACGAGCAGTACTTC. Translation: CAWRRLAGGYEQYF.

The V and J genes are TRBV5-1 and TRBJ1-1; possible D gene TRBD1, 5 bases. The CDR3 is 14 residues long. Trimming removed 0 bases at V and 11 bases at J, with 17 bases between. Per the germline V gene, CDR1 is SGHRS and CDR2 is YFSETQ. In nucleotides, the CDR3 is TGCGCCAGCAGCTTGGGGTTGAGGGGTCGGGGTGCTTTCTTT. Translated: CASSLGLRGRGAFF.

The rearrangement links TRBV24-1 to TRBJ2-1; D is perhaps TRBD1 (5 bases). CDR1 and CDR2 from the germline V gene are KGHDR and SFDVKD. Trimming took off 5 bases at V and 0 bases at J, with 13 bases between the two ends. The CDR3 runs to 16 residues. The CDR3 is CATSAKGPGSYNEQFF. CDR3 in DNA: TGTGCCACCAGTGCGAAGGGGCCAGGCTCCTACAATGAGCAGTTCTTC.

This clone appeared a single time. The chain has TRBV12-3 or TRBV12-4 and TRBJ1-2, with a weak D call TRBD1 (6 bases). The CDR3 is 13 residues long. Trimming took 6 bases from V and 8 from J, leaving 16 bases between them. CDR3 nucleotides: TGTGCCAGCAGCGACTGGGGGCCGGGGGGCTACACCTTC. Its protein product is CASSDWGPGGYTF.

V gene TRBV6-5 combines with J gene TRBJ1-5, with a tentative D call TRBD1 (5 bases). The CDR3 runs to 15 residues. Germline assignment: CDR1 MNHEY and CDR2 SVGAGI. Trimming stripped 5 bases from V and 2 bases from J, with 13 bases between. The CDR3 DNA reads as TGTGCCAGCAGTAAGGGGCGAGCCGGCAATCAGCCCCAGCATTTT. It translates to CASSKGRAGNQPQHF.